This is a list of T cell receptor beta chains from one sample in a study of patients and donors after allogeneic stem cell transplantation. TCRdb reprocessed the RT-PCR reads via MiXCR and lists one record per CDR3 protein. The sample consists of under 170,000 distinct CDR3 sequences, approximately 35% of them appearing once. Sequencing was done on a sample of blood, either unsorted or a sorted T cell fraction (not recorded which). These receptors were collected from a human donor who was either an allogeneic HSCT recipient or a stem cell or donor lymphocyte infusion donor (not recorded which). It is not recorded whose cells these are; they may come from a transplant donor. Each CDR3 is given with its conserved first and last residue. D genes are given only for firm matches. Clone size is not always given. Where it is, it says once, few, many or a class for expanded clones.

j_call	clone_size	d_call	v_call	cdr3_aa	cdr3_nt
TRBJ1-1	NA	TRBD1	TRBV4-1	CASSPDRADTEAFF	TGCGCCAGCAGCCCGGACAGGGCGGACACTGAAGCTTTCTTT
TRBJ1-2	NA	TRBD1	TRBV12-3/TRBV12-4	CASRPLQGVGYTF	TGTGCCAGCAGACCCCTCCAGGGGGTAGGCTACACCTTC
TRBJ1-5	NA	TRBD1	TRBV5-5	CASSPDRGQVRPQHF	TGTGCCAGCAGCCCAGACAGGGGGCAAGTAAGGCCCCAGCATTTT
TRBJ1-1	NA	NA	TRBV30	CAWSNSDTEAFF	TGTGCCTGGAGTAACTCGGACACGGAAGCTTTCTTT
TRBJ2-6	NA	NA	TRBV20-1	CSARPQGTGANVLTF	TGCAGTGCTCGCCCCCAGGGGACTGGGGCCAACGTCCTGACTTTC
TRBJ1-1	NA	NA	TRBV20-1	CSARDLRGGNTEAFF	TGCAGTGCTAGAGATCTAAGGGGGGGGAACACTGAAGCTTTCTTT
TRBJ1-2	many	NA	TRBV9	CASSEDGPYGYTF	TGTGCCAGCAGCGAGGACGGACCGTATGGCTACACCTTC
TRBJ1-5	NA	NA	TRBV9	CASSPGGATGNQPQHF	TGTGCCAGCAGCCCAGGTGGGGCCACGGGCAATCAGCCCCAGCATTTT
TRBJ2-3	NA	NA	TRBV20-1	CSARPPGTLNTDTQYF	TGCAGTGCTAGGCCCCCCGGGACCCTAAACACAGATACGCAGTATTTT
TRBJ1-6	few	NA	TRBV7-2	CASSLYDSDNSPLHF	TGTGCCAGCAGCTTATATGACAGTGATAATTCACCCCTCCACTTT
TRBJ2-3	NA	NA	TRBV7-2	CASSFGSSGTDTQYF	TGTGCCAGCAGCTTCGGGTCTAGCGGCACAGATACGCAGTATTTT
TRBJ1-4	NA	TRBD1	TRBV6-2/TRBV6-3	CASSTDGTVWRKLFF	TGTGCCAGCAGCACGGACGGGACAGTGTGGCGAAAACTGTTTTTT
TRBJ1-4	NA	NA	TRBV5-1	CASSLEAVETNEKLFF	TGCGCCAGCAGCTTGGAGGCTGTTGAAACTAATGAAAAACTGTTTTTT
TRBJ1-2	NA	NA	TRBV6-5	CASRPGLHSDYGYTF	TGTGCCAGCAGGCCAGGGCTCCACTCGGACTATGGCTACACCTTC
TRBJ1-2	few	NA	TRBV6-6	CASSGGGRYYGYTF	TGTGCCAGCAGCGGGGGAGGGAGGTACTATGGCTACACCTTC
TRBJ1-5	NA	NA	TRBV2	CASSPEDQPQHF	TGTGCCAGCAGCCCGGAAGATCAGCCCCAGCATTTT
TRBJ1-5	few	NA	TRBV18	CASSPLPTGGHNQPQHF	TGTGCCAGCTCACCACTTCCTACCGGGGGACACAATCAGCCCCAGCATTTT
TRBJ2-1	NA	NA	TRBV12-3/TRBV12-4	CASSSQGAPSYNEQFF	TGTGCCAGCAGCTCACAGGGCGCTCCCTCCTACAATGAGCAGTTCTTC
TRBJ2-1	NA	NA	TRBV20-1	CRARDPLSSYNEQFF	TGCAGAGCTAGAGATCCCCTTAGCTCCTACAATGAGCAGTTCTTC
TRBJ1-6	NA	NA	TRBV5-1	CASSLAGQGTDSPLHF	TGCGCCAGCAGCTTGGCCGGGCAGGGGACGGATTCACCCCTCCACTTT
TRBJ1-3	NA	NA	TRBV18	CACSPKICGFGNTIYF	TGTGCCTGCTCACCAAAGATCTGTGGCTTTGGAAACACCATATATTTT
TRBJ2-3	NA	TRBD2	TRBV12-3/TRBV12-4	CASSRRGKGGGGTDTQYF	TGTGCCAGCAGTCGGCGGGGAAAGGGCGGGGGAGGCACAGATACGCAGTATTTT
TRBJ2-1	NA	TRBD1	TRBV28	CASSFVDRGRDEQFF	TGTGCCAGCAGTTTCGTGGACAGGGGTAGAGATGAGCAGTTCTTC
TRBJ1-3	NA	TRBD1	TRBV12-3/TRBV12-4	CASSLPPGQTTGNTIYF	TGTGCCAGCAGTTTGCCTCCGGGACAGACCACTGGAAACACCATATATTTT
TRBJ2-3	few	NA	TRBV6-2/TRBV6-3	CASKRRVAQYF	TGTGCCAGCAAACGGCGGGTGGCGCAGTATTTT
TRBJ1-2	many	TRBD1	TRBV12-3/TRBV12-4	CASSLGLPAGDSTF	TGTGCCAGCAGTTTAGGCCTTCCTGCAGGGGACAGCACCTTC
TRBJ2-5	NA	NA	TRBV2	CASSAMGRQETQYF	TGTGCCAGCAGTGCAATGGGACGGCAAGAGACCCAGTACTTC
TRBJ1-1	few	NA	TRBV6-5	CASSNGPEAFF	TGTGCCAGCAGTAACGGGCCTGAAGCTTTCTTT
TRBJ1-5	NA	NA	TRBV10-3	CAISESTRGDTNQPQHF	TGTGCCATCAGTGAGTCGACTAGAGGGGACACGAATCAGCCCCAGCATTTT
TRBJ1-1	few	NA	TRBV7-6	CASSRHRDTEAFF	TGTGCCAGCAGCCGCCACAGGGACACTGAAGCTTTCTTT
TRBJ1-5	few	NA	TRBV7-2	CASSLEGQGRHQPQHF	TGTGCCAGCAGCTTAGAAGGCCAGGGGAGGCATCAGCCCCAGCATTTT
TRBJ2-7	NA	TRBD1	TRBV25-1	CASSESGTGVPYEQYF	TGTGCCAGCAGTGAATCGGGGACAGGGGTCCCCTACGAGCAGTACTTC
TRBJ1-2	few	NA	TRBV24-1	CATSDPGVYGYTF	TGTGCCACCAGTGACCCCGGAGTATATGGCTACACCTTC
TRBJ2-7	few	NA	TRBV10-3	CAISESRIYEQYF	TGTGCCATCAGTGAAAGTAGAATCTACGAGCAGTACTTC
TRBJ1-6	few	NA	TRBV5-1	CASSGDTGRSPLHF	TGCGCCAGCTCTGGGGACACGGGACGTTCACCCCTCCACTTT
TRBJ1-6	NA	TRBD1	TRBV20-1	CSARLMTGGNSPLHF	TGCAGTGCTAGGTTGATGACAGGGGGTAATTCACCCCTCCACTTT
TRBJ1-6	few	NA	TRBV12-3/TRBV12-4	CASSPSDRLNSPLHF	TGTGCCAGCAGTCCATCCGACAGGTTGAATTCACCCCTCCACTTT
TRBJ1-1	few	NA	TRBV5-1	CASSQGYGSNTEAFF	TGCGCCAGCAGCCAGGGCTACGGTTCGAACACTGAAGCTTTCTTT
TRBJ2-1	few	TRBD2	TRBV12-3/TRBV12-4	CASSLPSGHEQFF	TGTGCCAGCAGTTTGCCTAGCGGGCATGAGCAGTTCTTC
TRBJ1-6	NA	NA	TRBV27	CASRFGGEGSPLHF	TGTGCCAGCAGGTTCGGGGGTGAAGGATCACCCCTCCACTTT
TRBJ2-3	NA	TRBD2	TRBV7-6	CASSLDAGVSTDTQYF	TGTGCCAGCAGCTTAGACGCGGGGGTGTCCACAGATACGCAGTATTTT
TRBJ1-5	few	NA	TRBV7-8	CASSSPKDSNQPQHF	TGTGCCAGCAGCTCCCCTAAAGATAGCAATCAGCCCCAGCATTTT
TRBJ1-4	few	NA	TRBV6-5	CASSQQQWEKLFF	TGTGCCAGCAGCCAACAACAGTGGGAAAAACTGTTTTTT
TRBJ1-2	few	NA	TRBV5-1	CASSRLARGGDGYTF	TGCGCCAGCAGCCGGCTGGCCAGGGGAGGAGATGGCTACACCTTC
TRBJ1-5	NA	NA	TRBV7-9	CASGDQPQHF	TGTGCCAGCGGGGATCAGCCCCAGCATTTT
TRBJ1-1	NA	NA	TRBV29-1	CSVEEWTANEAFF	TGCAGCGTTGAAGAGTGGACAGCAAATGAAGCTTTCTTT
TRBJ1-5	few	NA	TRBV12-3/TRBV12-4	CASSFRGDSNQPQHF	TGTGCCAGCAGTTTTCGCGGGGATAGCAATCAGCCCCAGCATTTT
TRBJ1-5	NA	NA	TRBV4-3	CASSQNPALGQPQHF	TGCGCCAGCAGCCAAAATCCTGCCCTTGGCCAGCCCCAGCATTTT
TRBJ2-7	few	TRBD2	TRBV5-1	CASSTGLAYSYEQYF	TGCGCCAGCAGCACCGGACTAGCCTACTCCTACGAGCAGTACTTC
TRBJ2-5	NA	NA	TRBV27	CASSFPDRRVSQETQYF	TGTGCCAGCAGTTTCCCAGACAGGCGGGTGTCTCAAGAGACCCAGTACTTC
TRBJ1-1	few	NA	TRBV27	CASRLKGGSIRVITEAFF	TGTGCCAGCAGGCTGAAAGGGGGATCAATAAGAGTTATCACTGAAGCTTTCTTT
TRBJ1-1	few	TRBD1	TRBV7-2	CASSLVVTGGVPSTEAFF	TGTGCCAGCAGCTTAGTAGTAACAGGGGGTGTCCCGAGCACTGAAGCTTTCTTT
TRBJ1-6	NA	TRBD1	TRBV6-5	CASMRQGRSPLHF	TGTGCCAGCATGAGACAGGGCAGGTCACCCCTCCACTTT
TRBJ1-2	many	NA	TRBV12-3/TRBV12-4	CASSLAGFNYGYTF	TGTGCCAGCAGTTTAGCGGGGTTTAACTATGGCTACACCTTC
TRBJ1-5	NA	TRBD1	TRBV20-1	CSARNIPGTGGNQPQHF	TGCAGTGCTAGAAACATACCCGGGACAGGGGGCAATCAGCCCCAGCATTTT
TRBJ1-1	NA	NA	TRBV12-3/TRBV12-4	CASSSTGKRTEAFF	TGTGCCAGCAGTTCAACAGGGAAGCGAACTGAAGCTTTCTTT
TRBJ1-5	few	TRBD1	TRBV4-3	CASSQVTGSNQPQHF	TGCGCCAGCAGCCAAGTGACAGGGAGCAATCAGCCCCAGCATTTT
TRBJ1-5	NA	NA	TRBV6-5	CASSYGGQEHF	TGTGCCAGCAGTTACGGTGGTCAAGAGCATTTT